This TCR beta chain was captured in a study of blood T cell repertoires in COVID-19. This clone was seen only once. Germline CDR1 and CDR2: SNHLY and FYNNEI. Trimming took off 6 bases at V and 5 bases at J, with 7 bases between the two ends. The CDR3 totals 11 residues. Using immunoSEQ multiplex PCR, the repertoire was profiled, and TCRdb retains in-frame clones only, with some absent. The sample records about 200,000 clones, over 70% being singletons. Specimen: peripheral blood. The TCR comes from an older woman with acute or convalescent COVID-19. The rearrangement joins TRBV2 to TRBJ2-5; the D is unclear. This CDR3 is CASRSLETQYF. CDR3 nucleotide sequence: TGTGCCAGCAGATCATTGGAGACCCAGTACTTC. The variable domain in full, with the rest retrieved from reference TRBV2 and TRBJ2-5, is EPEVTQTPSHQVTQMGQEVILRCVPISNHLYFYWYRQILGQKVEFLVSFYNNEISEKSEIFDDQFSVERPDGSNFTLKIRSTKLEDSAMYFCASRSLETQYFGPGTRLLVL.